This record looks at one TCR beta chain sequence and its context. Its antigen remains unidentified. This record comes from a study of shared clonotypes between healthy human individuals. Study observations and caveats: It was only blood that was sampled, and tissue repertoires likely differ.

PBMC DNA, left unsorted, was sequenced on ten immunoSEQ deep assay plates. Source study methods: ImmunoSEQ sequences covered only the junction and lacked quality scores; filtering therefore differed. The method was immunoSEQ multiplex PCR; TCRdb's version includes in-frame clones alone and lacks a portion of them. The V and J calls and the clone size are those of that table, but D and trimming were determined from the DNA. The repertoire consists of fewer than 600,000 clones, with 70% to 80% occurring once and the leading ten covering 12%. This CDR3 has 14 amino acids. Trimming at V came to 2 bases and at J to 5 bases, leaving 6 bases not matched to a gene. The germline gives CDR1 SGHTA, CDR2 FQGNSA. Those who donated were healthy HIV-negative adults, with no recent acute infections or vaccinations reported.

Input material: PBMCs. V and J are TRBV7-2 and TRBJ2-7; 7 bases fit TRBD1. The clonotype was recovered from a woman in her thirties or forties in good health. Some clones in this sample may be carry-over from other donors' samples. DNA of the CDR3: TGTGCCAGCAGCTTAACAGGGGCCCTCAACGAGCAGTACTTC. Translated, it gives CASSLTGALNEQYF.